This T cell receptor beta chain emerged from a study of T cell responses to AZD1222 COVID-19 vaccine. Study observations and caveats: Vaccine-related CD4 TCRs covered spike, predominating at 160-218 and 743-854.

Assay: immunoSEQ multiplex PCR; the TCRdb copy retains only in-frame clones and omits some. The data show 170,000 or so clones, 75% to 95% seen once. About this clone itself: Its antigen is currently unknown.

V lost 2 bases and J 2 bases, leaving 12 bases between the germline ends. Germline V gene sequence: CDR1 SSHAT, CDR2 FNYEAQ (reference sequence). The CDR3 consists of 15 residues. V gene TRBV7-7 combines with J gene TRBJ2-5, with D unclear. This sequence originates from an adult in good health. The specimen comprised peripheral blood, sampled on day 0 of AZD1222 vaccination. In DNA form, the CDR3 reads TGTGCCAGCAGCTTACTCCCAACCAGTCAAGAGACCCAGTACTTC. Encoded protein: CASSLLPTSQETQYF.